This TCR beta chain was retrieved from a study of spatial heterogeneity in lung cancer. At the level of the study: More beta-chain than alpha-chain sequences were consistently detected.

Overall study results and limits: At resection, ubiquitous expanded tumor TCRs appeared in blood more than at follow-up.

This CDR3 has 15 residues. Germline V CDR1 and CDR2: ENHRY, SYGVKD. V shed 7 bases and J 4 bases; nucleotides not matched to a gene: 7. Time point of the sample: sample taken at primary tumor resection. Frozen PBMC, nontumor lung or tumor provided whole RNA, which was sequenced unsorted. The donor population consisted of roughly 70 patients with untreated, early-stage non-small cell lung cancer. All TCR cDNA molecules were individually tagged with a unique molecular identifier. TCRdb re-derived calls from the 5' RACE reads in MiXCR, one entry per CDR3 protein. Counted here are almost 75,000 distinct CDR3 sequences, more than 10% occurring once; the ten biggest clones make up more than 7%. With regard to this clonotype: The antigen is unknown.

This chain links TRBV10-3 with TRBJ2-2; 9 bases are shared with TRBD1. The input for sequencing was PBMCs, taken at surgery. The TCR originated in a male donor with early-stage non-small cell lung cancer. CDR3 sequence reads: CAITGTGLATGELFF. CDR3 DNA: TGTGCCATCACCGGGACAGGGTTGGCCACCGGGGAGCTGTTTTTT.